The 24 T cell receptor beta chains below come from one sample, sequenced in a study of blood T cell repertoires in COVID-19. TCRdb keeps only in-frame clones here, not all; method: immunoSEQ multiplex PCR. Of tens of thousands of clones listed, roughly 82% are singletons. The specimen was peripheral blood. The receptors originated from a human donor in a cohort sampled during active COVID-19.

This rearrangement joins TRBV7-8 to TRBJ2-7; 10 nucleotides align to TRBD2. The CDR3 has 14 amino acids. With 8 bases clipped from V and 6 bases from J, the junction kept 10 bases outside the gene matches. Germline V CDR1 and CDR2: SGHVS, FQNEAQ. CDR3 in amino acids: CASGILAGPGEQYF. CDR3 sequence (DNA): TGTGCCAGCGGGATACTAGCGGGGCCAGGCGAGCAGTACTTC.

The CDR3 DNA reads TGTGCCAGCAGCCAGGGGGGAGGCACTGAAGCTTTCTTT. Translating gives CASSQGGGTEAFF. V usage is TRBV3-1 (or the pseudogene TRBV3-2) and J usage is TRBJ1-1; D possibly corresponds to TRBD1 (5 bases). The V gene lost 3 bases and the J gene lost 4 bases, with 9 bases spanning the gap. Germline V gives CDR1 LGHDT, CDR2 YNNKEL (reference sequence). The CDR3 runs 13 residues.

The J gene is TRBJ2-7, the V gene TRBV18, with 9 bases lining up with TRBD2. CDR3 size: 15 residues. Trimming at V came to 3 bases and at J to 4 bases, leaving 7 bases not matched to a gene. CDR1 is KGHSH, CDR2 LQKENI, per germline. CDR3 amino acids: CASSPAGGGQYEQYF. For the CDR3, the DNA is TGTGCCAGCTCACCCGCGGGGGGGGGTCAGTACGAGCAGTACTTC.

V is TRBV4-2 and J is TRBJ2-3; D call uncertain. Germline CDR1 reads LGHNA; CDR2 reads YNFKEQ. The CDR3 covers 14 residues. V was trimmed by 0 bases and J by 7 bases, leaving 11 bases between them. The CDR3 here is CASSQDWAQNTQYF. The CDR3 nucleotides read TGTGCCAGCAGCCAAGATTGGGCACAAAATACGCAGTATTTT.

The chain couples TRBV7-9 to TRBJ1-4, with D maybe TRBD1 (5 bases). The V gene's germline CDR1 is SEHNR and CDR2 FQNEAQ (reference sequence). The CDR3 runs 16 residues. With 1 base removed from V and 7 bases from J, the gap between germline ends came to 16 bases. The CDR3 nucleotides read TGTGCCAGCAGCTTAGGGTCGACAGCCGGCGTTGAAAAACTGTTTTTT. Amino acids: CASSLGSTAGVEKLFF.

The genes are TRBV30 and TRBJ2-6; 7 bases are shared with TRBD1. The CDR3 consists of 13 residues. Trimming removed 8 bases from V and 2 bases from J; junction bases left unmatched: 3. Germline assignment: CDR1 GTSNPN and CDR2 SVGIG (reference sequence). The CDR3 reads CARRGPGANVLTF. The DNA of the CDR3 is TGTGCCCGTAGGGGGCCTGGGGCCAACGTCCTGACTTTC.

The rearrangement uses TRBV4-3 and TRBJ2-7, with D maybe TRBD1 (5 bases). The germline V gene encodes CDR1 LGHNA and CDR2 YSLEER. V dropped 0 bases and J dropped 3 bases, with 6 bases sitting between them. The CDR3 contains 13 residues. The CDR3 sequence: CASSQEQGYEQYF. The CDR3 DNA reads TGCGCCAGCAGCCAAGAGCAGGGCTACGAGCAGTACTTC.

This clone was seen only once. V is TRBV19 and J is TRBJ2-5; D is possibly TRBD1 (8 bases). V was pared by 4 bases and J by 1 base, with 10 bases between. Germline-derived CDR1 and CDR2 are LNHDA and SQIVND (reference sequence). The CDR3 extends over 14 amino acids. The chain's CDR3 is CASSNRGGQETQYF. For the CDR3, the DNA is TGTGCCAGTAGTAACAGGGGGGGCCAAGAGACCCAGTACTTC. The entire variable domain, with the rest obtained from reference TRBV19 and TRBJ2-5, is as follows: DGGITQSPKYLFRKEGQNVTLSCEQNLNHDAMYWYRQDPGQGLRLIYYSQIVNDFQKGDIAEGYSVSREKKESFPLTVTSAQKNPTAFYLCASSNRGGQETQYFGPGTRLLVL.

This chain links TRBV19 with TRBJ1-6; D ambiguous. From germline, CDR1 is LNHDA and CDR2 SQIVND (reference sequence). The CDR3 consists of 13 residues. Trimming took off 10 bases at V and 8 bases at J, with 15 bases between the two ends. CDR3 sequence: CATSNVRDSPLHF. The CDR3 nucleotides are TGTGCCACCTCTAACGTCCGCGATTCACCCCTCCACTTT.

V and J are TRBV11-2 and TRBJ2-7, with 9 bases identical to TRBD2. The CDR3 loop spans 17 amino acids. In germline, CDR1 is SGHAT, CDR2 FQNNGV. V gave up 1 base and J gave up 2 bases; unmatched junction bases: 9. The CDR3 coding sequence is TGTGCCAGCAGCTTAGTGGTCGGGGCTAGCGGGGCCTACGAGCAGTACTTC. Translated, it gives CASSLVVGASGAYEQYF. The entire variable domain, with the rest obtained from reference TRBV11-2 and TRBJ2-7, is as follows: EAGVAQSPRYKIIEKRQSVAFWCNPISGHATLYWYQQILGQGPKLLIQFQNNGVVDDSQLPKDRFSAERLKGVDSTLKIQPAKLEDSAVYLCASSLVVGASGAYEQYFGPGTRLTVT.

This chain connects TRBV2 to TRBJ1-1; D call uncertain. Deletions cut 6 bases from V and 0 bases from J, with 8 bases between. The CDR3 has 13 residues. CDR1 SNHLY and CDR2 FYNNEI come from the germline V gene. The CDR3 reads CASSEQLNTEAFF. The CDR3 coding sequence is TGTGCCAGCAGCGAGCAACTGAACACTGAAGCTTTCTTT.

This clone appeared once. The chain employs TRBV6-5 and TRBJ1-6; the D is unclear. CDR3 length: 13 amino acids. V dropped 8 bases and J dropped 7 bases, with 12 bases sitting between them. In germline, CDR1 is MNHEY, CDR2 SVGAGI. The CDR3 coding sequence is TGTGCCAGCGGCGGAGGACTCAATTCACCCCTCCACTTT. It codes for CASGGGLNSPLHF.

CDR3 sequence (DNA): TGTGCCAGCAGTGGGAGGGGTGAGGGGGCTAAACCCTACGAGCAGTACTTC. Amino acid sequence: CASSGRGEGAKPYEQYF. The J gene is TRBJ2-7, the V gene TRBV6-4; D might be TRBD1 (7 bases). V was clipped by 4 bases and J by 2 bases, with 21 bases between them. The germline gives CDR1 MRHNA, CDR2 SNTAGT. This CDR3 is built from 17 residues.

In its sample, this clone was seen a few times. The CDR3 spells CASSAARQETQYF. The CDR3 DNA is TGTGCCAGCAGTGCGGCCAGGCAAGAGACCCAGTACTTC. The chain carries TRBV2 and TRBJ2-5; D not certain. The V gene's germline CDR1 is SNHLY and CDR2 FYNNEI. Trimming shortened V by 4 bases and J by 2 bases, and 8 bases separated the two germline ends. This CDR3 contains 13 residues.

This clone was detected only once. V is TRBV30 and J is TRBJ2-3; D is possibly TRBD1 (6 bases). CDR3 length: 13 amino acids. Germline loops: CDR1 GTSNPN, CDR2 SVGIG (reference sequence). V lost 1 base, J lost 4 bases, and 9 bases lay in between. This CDR3 reads CAWSGGPSDTQYF. CDR3 nucleotides: TGTGCCTGGAGTGGGGGGCCTTCAGATACGCAGTATTTT.

This clone was detected a few times. The rearrangement joins TRBV19 to TRBJ2-7, with a possible D match to TRBD1 (5 bases). The CDR3 has 12 residues. Trimming took off 5 bases at V and 3 bases at J, with 8 bases between the two ends. In germline, CDR1 is LNHDA, CDR2 SQIVND (reference sequence). The CDR3 DNA is TGTGCCAGTAGTGGTCAGGGCTACGAGCAGTACTTC. Translated, it gives CASSGQGYEQYF.

This chain links TRBV13 with TRBJ2-7; 8 bases fit TRBD1. CDR1 and CDR2 from the germline V gene are PRHDT and FYEKMQ (reference sequence). This CDR3 contains 15 residues. Trimming took 5 bases from V and 0 from J; bases not matched to a gene: 6. As DNA, the CDR3 is TGTGCCAGCAGCCAGTGGGACAGGTACTCCTACGAGCAGTACTTC. Its translation: CASSQWDRYSYEQYF. The whole variable domain, filled in from reference TRBV13 and TRBJ2-7, reads AAGVIQSPRHLIKEKRETATLKCYPIPRHDTVYWYQQGPGQDPQFLISFYEKMQSDKGSIPDRFSAQQFSDYHSELNMSSLELGDSALYFCASSQWDRYSYEQYFGPGTRLTVT.

CDR3 sequence: CASSQLRDRETDTQYF. Written as DNA, the CDR3 is TGTGCCAGCAGCCAACTGAGGGACAGGGAAACAGATACGCAGTATTTT. The rearrangement links TRBV4-2 to TRBJ2-3, with 9 nucleotides matching TRBD1. Germline trimming cut 2 bases from V and 3 bases from J; bases unmatched to any gene: 6. The CDR3 is made up of 16 amino acids. Per germline, CDR1 LGHNA and CDR2 YNFKEQ.

The chain recombines TRBV28 with TRBJ2-7; maybe TRBD2 (7 bases). V was cut by 5 bases and J by 2 bases, with 28 bases left in between. CDR3 size: 19 residues. Germline assignment: CDR1 MDHEN and CDR2 SYDVKM. This CDR3 is CASSTNYLAEGGTTYEQYF. DNA of the CDR3: TGTGCCAGCAGTACCAATTACCTAGCGGAGGGGGGAACCACCTACGAGCAGTACTTC.

This chain joins TRBV11-2 and TRBJ2-7; 11 positions match TRBD2. V was pared by 5 bases and J by 5 bases, with 2 bases of the junction left unmatched. Germline values: CDR1 SGHAT, CDR2 FQNNGV. CDR3 length: 13 amino acids. The CDR3 DNA follows: TGTGCCAGCAGCCCGGGACTAGCGGACGAGCAGTACTTC. It translates to CASSPGLADEQYF.

J is TRBJ2-6 and V is TRBV5-6; tentatively, D is TRBD2 (5 bases). Trimming pared 2 bases from V and 2 bases from J, leaving 11 bases between. Germline assignment: CDR1 SGHDT and CDR2 YYEEEE. CDR3 length: 16 amino acids. The CDR3 DNA is TGTGCCAGCAGCTTTTGGACCGGGGCTGGGGCCAACGTCCTGACTTTC. It specifies CASSFWTGAGANVLTF. The variable domain in full, completed from reference TRBV5-6 and TRBJ2-6, reads DAGVTQSPTHLIKTRGQQVTLRCSPKSGHDTVSWYQQALGQGPQFIFQYYEEEERQRGNFPDRFSGHQFPNYSSELNVNALLLGDSALYLCASSFWTGAGANVLTFGAGSRLTVL.

V and J are TRBV5-4 and TRBJ2-7; a possible D gene is TRBD2 (6 bases). The germline gives CDR1 SGHNT, CDR2 YYREEE (reference sequence). CDR3 length equals 15 residues. V lost 4 bases to trimming and J lost 0 bases, with 14 bases between them. The CDR3 DNA follows: TGTGCCAGCAGCCCTGCCGGGACTTCCTCCTACGAGCAGTACTTC. Its translation is CASSPAGTSSYEQYF.

J is TRBJ2-5 and V is TRBV10-1; D gene unclear. With 5 bases removed from V and 4 bases from J, the gap between germline ends came to 8 bases. This CDR3 is 12 amino acids long. Germline CDR1 and CDR2: WNHNN and SYGVQD (reference sequence). CDR3 coding DNA: TGCGCCAGCAGTCCTAATAGAGAGACCCAGTACTTC. Amino acid sequence: CASSPNRETQYF.

This clone came up once. The chain employs TRBV5-1 and TRBJ2-1, with 8 bases that match TRBD1. Germline V lookup: CDR1 SGHRS, CDR2 YFSETQ. The CDR3 runs to 15 residues. V shed 2 bases, J shed 12 bases, and the junction held 13 bases outside the gene matches. The CDR3 protein is CASSFAGTGVGGQFF. The CDR3 nucleotides are TGCGCCAGCAGCTTTGCTGGGACAGGAGTTGGTGGGCAGTTCTTC.